These 18 T cell receptor beta chains were sequenced from one sample in a study of blood T cell repertoires in COVID-19. Sequenced by immunoSEQ multiplex PCR; TCRdb stores in-frame clones only, minus some. The profile shows approximately 260,000 clones, about 85% of them singletons. Sequenced: PBMCs or T cells enriched from blood (not recorded which). These receptors were taken from a woman in her 50s who had been exposed to COVID-19.

In this sample, this clone turned up a few times. The chain links TRBV2 to TRBJ2-1; TRBD2 might be the D (6 bases). Deletions cut 3 bases from V and 7 bases from J, with 13 bases between. The CDR3 length is 14 residues. Per the germline V gene, CDR1 is SNHLY and CDR2 is FYNNEI. CDR3 sequence: CASSDPRRGNEQFF. CDR3 bases: TGTGCCAGCAGTGACCCCCGGAGGGGTAATGAGCAGTTCTTC.

CDR3 sequence (DNA): TGCGCCAGCAGCTTGGGGCTGAGGCAGGGTGACTATGGCTACACCTTC. Its protein is CASSLGLRQGDYGYTF. The chain links TRBV5-1 to TRBJ1-2; the D gene is possibly TRBD1 (5 bases). Trimming removed 0 bases from V and 3 bases from J, with 15 bases in between. The germline V gene encodes CDR1 SGHRS and CDR2 YFSETQ. The CDR3 runs to 16 residues.

This rearrangement joins TRBV4-2 to TRBJ2-5; 9 nucleotides line up with TRBD1. The CDR3 extends over 16 amino acids. V lost 4 bases to trimming and J lost 5 bases; unmatched junction nucleotides: 11. Germline CDR1 is LGHNA and CDR2 is YNFKEQ. Here the CDR3 reads CASSLGLGQGAETQYF. The CDR3 nucleotides are TGTGCCAGCAGCCTAGGATTGGGACAGGGTGCGGAGACCCAGTACTTC.

V is TRBV19 and J is TRBJ1-1; D unresolved. Deletions cut 5 bases from V and 4 bases from J, with 14 bases between. CDR1 is LNHDA and CDR2 is SQIVND in the germline V gene (reference sequence). The CDR3 is 14 residues long. CDR3 nucleotide sequence: TGTGCCAGTAGTCTTGCCCGGAGGGTCACTGAAGCTTTCTTT. Its protein product is CASSLARRVTEAFF.

CDR3 bases: TGTGCCAGTAGTATAGGGGGAGATTTCAATTCACCCCTCCACTTT. Amino acid sequence: CASSIGGDFNSPLHF. The chain recombines TRBV19 with TRBJ1-6; D is undetermined. Germline-derived CDR1 and CDR2 are LNHDA and SQIVND (reference sequence). The CDR3 extends over 15 amino acids. With 1 base removed from V and 7 bases from J, the gap between germline ends came to 11 bases.

J is TRBJ1-3 and V is TRBV19, with TRBD1 identical over 7 bases. The germline V gene encodes CDR1 LNHDA and CDR2 SQIVND (reference sequence). V lost 5 bases and J lost 1; bases outside the gene matches: 11. The CDR3 has 17 amino acids. CDR3 DNA sequence: TGTGCCAGTAGTCTTCCACCTTACAGGGGATCTGGAAACACCATATATTTT. Protein product: CASSLPPYRGSGNTIYF.

The count of this clone is one. The chain employs TRBV15 and TRBJ2-2, with a possible D match to TRBD2 (5 bases). Germline V gives CDR1 LNHNV, CDR2 YYDKDF (reference sequence). There are 16 residues in the CDR3. V was shortened by 3 bases and J by 5 bases, with 16 bases between the two germline ends. In DNA, the CDR3 is TGTGCCACCAGCAGGAGGACTTGGGGAAGGACCGGGGAGCTGTTTTTT. This translates into CATSRRTWGRTGELFF. Together with reference TRBV15 and TRBJ2-2, the CDR3 gives the full variable domain: DAMVIQNPRYQVTQFGKPVTLSCSQTLNHNVMYWYQQKSSQAPKLLFHYYDKDFNNEADTPDNFQSRRPNTSFCFLDIRSPGLGDTAMYLCATSRRTWGRTGELFFGEGSRLTVL.

The V gene is TRBV12-3 or TRBV12-4, the J gene TRBJ1-3; D is undetermined. V was clipped by 6 bases and J by 6 bases, with 9 bases between them. The CDR3 extends over 12 amino acids. The CDR3 DNA is TGTGCCAGCAGCTACTCCTCAAACACCATATATTTT. This translates into CASSYSSNTIYF.

This rearrangement joins TRBV5-4 to TRBJ1-1; 7 bases agree with TRBD1. Germline V gene lookup returns CDR1 SGHNT and CDR2 YYREEE (reference sequence). This CDR3 contains 15 residues. Trimming at V came to 6 bases and at J to 1 base, leaving 9 bases not matched to a gene. The CDR3 DNA follows: TGTGCCAGCAACCTACAGGGGACCCCGAACACTGAAGCTTTCTTT. Residues: CASNLQGTPNTEAFF.

On this clone itself: The CDR3 does not close with the conserved phenylalanine or tryptophan, likely indicating a read error. The DNA is left out, because the CDR3 cannot be placed on it with certainty; the CDR3 is given as TCRdb lists it. The chain employs TRBV12-5 and TRBJ2-7; no DNA check was done on the table's D call, TRBD2. CDR1 LGHNT and CDR2 FRNRAP come from the germline V gene. With termini counted, the CDR3 has 10 amino acids. CDR3 loop: CAIPLRPESS.

The rearrangement links TRBV5-1 to TRBJ2-7; D is perhaps TRBD2 (6 bases). This CDR3 region has 14 residues. Germline assignment: CDR1 SGHRS and CDR2 YFSETQ. With 4 bases removed from V and 5 bases from J, the gap between germline ends came to 16 bases. CDR3: CASSRGAPGNEQYF. The CDR3 DNA sequence: TGCGCCAGCAGCCGCGGGGCCCCTGGGAACGAGCAGTACTTC.

The chain carries TRBV5-6 and TRBJ1-2, with a weak D call TRBD1 (5 bases). From germline, CDR1 is SGHDT and CDR2 YYEEEE. V dropped 0 bases and J dropped 1 base, with 13 bases sitting between them. CDR3 length equals 16 residues. The CDR3 bases are TGTGCCAGCAGCTTGGTGAGCAGGGTCGGTAACTATGGCTACACCTTC. Its translation is CASSLVSRVGNYGYTF.

The V and J genes are TRBV15 and TRBJ1-3; D is undetermined. Trimming took off 1 base at V and 0 bases at J, with 10 bases between the two ends. CDR1 is LNHNV, CDR2 YYDKDF, per germline (reference sequence). The CDR3 consists of 16 residues. The CDR3 bases are TGTGCCACCAGCAGAGGAGGGCCATCCTCTGGAAACACCATATATTTT. Its protein product is CATSRGGPSSGNTIYF.

This chain links TRBV2 with TRBJ2-2, with D maybe TRBD2 (5 bases). V dropped 11 bases and J dropped 2 bases, with 15 bases sitting between them. This CDR3 comprises 14 residues. The germline gives CDR1 SNHLY, CDR2 FYNNEI. CDR3 sequence: CAGTLRTNTGELFF. In DNA, the CDR3 is TGTGCCGGAACATTGCGGACTAACACCGGGGAGCTGTTTTTT.

The chain recombines TRBV21-1 with TRBJ2-3; the D segment call TRBD2 is taken from the table without a DNA check. TRBV21-1 is recorded as a pseudogene. CDR3 length: 14 amino acids. CDR3 sequence: CARGEGLSTDTQYF. DNA for the CDR3: TGTGCCAGGGGGGAGGGACTGAGCACAGATACGCAGTATTTT.

V is TRBV30 and J is TRBJ1-2; D uncertain. The V and J ends lost 8 bases and 8 bases respectively, with 24 bases between them. The germline CDR1 and CDR2 sequences are GTSNPN and SVGIG (reference sequence). This CDR3 is built from 14 residues. The DNA for the CDR3 is TGTGCCAGCTTGGGAGGCAGGCGTGTTAAAGGCTACACCTTC. It codes for CASLGGRRVKGYTF.

This chain connects TRBV7-9 to TRBJ1-5; D is unresolved. This CDR3 spans 12 amino acids. V was clipped by 1 base and J by 10 bases, with 8 bases between them. Germline CDR1 and CDR2: SEHNR and FQNEAQ (reference sequence). Here the CDR3 reads CASSLDVKPQHF. In DNA, the CDR3 is TGTGCCAGCAGCTTAGATGTCAAACCCCAGCATTTT.

The rearrangement links TRBV2 to TRBJ1-3; D not resolved. The CDR3 runs to 12 residues. Trimming left V 4 bases short and J 4 bases short, with 5 bases between. Germline CDR1 and CDR2: SNHLY and FYNNEI. CDR3 residues: CASSGAGNTIYF. The CDR3 nucleotides read TGTGCCAGCAGTGGCGCAGGAAACACCATATATTTT.